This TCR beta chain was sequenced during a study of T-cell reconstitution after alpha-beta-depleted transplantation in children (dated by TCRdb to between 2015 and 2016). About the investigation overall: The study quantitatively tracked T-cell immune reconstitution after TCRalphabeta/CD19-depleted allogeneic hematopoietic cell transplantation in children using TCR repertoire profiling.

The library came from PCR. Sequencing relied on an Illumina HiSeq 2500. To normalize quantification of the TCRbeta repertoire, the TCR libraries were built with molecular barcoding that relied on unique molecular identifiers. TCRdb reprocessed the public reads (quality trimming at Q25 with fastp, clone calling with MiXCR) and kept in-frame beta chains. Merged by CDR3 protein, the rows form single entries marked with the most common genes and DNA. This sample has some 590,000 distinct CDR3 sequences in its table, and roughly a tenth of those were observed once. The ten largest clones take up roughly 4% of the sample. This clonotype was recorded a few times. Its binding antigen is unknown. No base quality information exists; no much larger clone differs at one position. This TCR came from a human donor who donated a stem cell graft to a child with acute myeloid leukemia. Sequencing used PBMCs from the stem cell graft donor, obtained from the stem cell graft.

The encoded CDR3 is CASSADSPREQFF. The sequence in DNA is TGCGCCAGCAGCGCGGATAGCCCACGAGAGCAGTTCTTC. This receptor chain uses TRBV5-1 and TRBJ2-1, with an unclear D gene assignment. The junction shows trimming of 4 bases on V and 10 bases on J, plus 15 bases between the germline ends. As encoded in the germline V gene, CDR1 is SGHRS while CDR2 is YFSETQ. The CDR3 measures 13 amino acids from cysteine to phenylalanine. The only DNA kept is the CDR3, 39 bases in frame from the first base.